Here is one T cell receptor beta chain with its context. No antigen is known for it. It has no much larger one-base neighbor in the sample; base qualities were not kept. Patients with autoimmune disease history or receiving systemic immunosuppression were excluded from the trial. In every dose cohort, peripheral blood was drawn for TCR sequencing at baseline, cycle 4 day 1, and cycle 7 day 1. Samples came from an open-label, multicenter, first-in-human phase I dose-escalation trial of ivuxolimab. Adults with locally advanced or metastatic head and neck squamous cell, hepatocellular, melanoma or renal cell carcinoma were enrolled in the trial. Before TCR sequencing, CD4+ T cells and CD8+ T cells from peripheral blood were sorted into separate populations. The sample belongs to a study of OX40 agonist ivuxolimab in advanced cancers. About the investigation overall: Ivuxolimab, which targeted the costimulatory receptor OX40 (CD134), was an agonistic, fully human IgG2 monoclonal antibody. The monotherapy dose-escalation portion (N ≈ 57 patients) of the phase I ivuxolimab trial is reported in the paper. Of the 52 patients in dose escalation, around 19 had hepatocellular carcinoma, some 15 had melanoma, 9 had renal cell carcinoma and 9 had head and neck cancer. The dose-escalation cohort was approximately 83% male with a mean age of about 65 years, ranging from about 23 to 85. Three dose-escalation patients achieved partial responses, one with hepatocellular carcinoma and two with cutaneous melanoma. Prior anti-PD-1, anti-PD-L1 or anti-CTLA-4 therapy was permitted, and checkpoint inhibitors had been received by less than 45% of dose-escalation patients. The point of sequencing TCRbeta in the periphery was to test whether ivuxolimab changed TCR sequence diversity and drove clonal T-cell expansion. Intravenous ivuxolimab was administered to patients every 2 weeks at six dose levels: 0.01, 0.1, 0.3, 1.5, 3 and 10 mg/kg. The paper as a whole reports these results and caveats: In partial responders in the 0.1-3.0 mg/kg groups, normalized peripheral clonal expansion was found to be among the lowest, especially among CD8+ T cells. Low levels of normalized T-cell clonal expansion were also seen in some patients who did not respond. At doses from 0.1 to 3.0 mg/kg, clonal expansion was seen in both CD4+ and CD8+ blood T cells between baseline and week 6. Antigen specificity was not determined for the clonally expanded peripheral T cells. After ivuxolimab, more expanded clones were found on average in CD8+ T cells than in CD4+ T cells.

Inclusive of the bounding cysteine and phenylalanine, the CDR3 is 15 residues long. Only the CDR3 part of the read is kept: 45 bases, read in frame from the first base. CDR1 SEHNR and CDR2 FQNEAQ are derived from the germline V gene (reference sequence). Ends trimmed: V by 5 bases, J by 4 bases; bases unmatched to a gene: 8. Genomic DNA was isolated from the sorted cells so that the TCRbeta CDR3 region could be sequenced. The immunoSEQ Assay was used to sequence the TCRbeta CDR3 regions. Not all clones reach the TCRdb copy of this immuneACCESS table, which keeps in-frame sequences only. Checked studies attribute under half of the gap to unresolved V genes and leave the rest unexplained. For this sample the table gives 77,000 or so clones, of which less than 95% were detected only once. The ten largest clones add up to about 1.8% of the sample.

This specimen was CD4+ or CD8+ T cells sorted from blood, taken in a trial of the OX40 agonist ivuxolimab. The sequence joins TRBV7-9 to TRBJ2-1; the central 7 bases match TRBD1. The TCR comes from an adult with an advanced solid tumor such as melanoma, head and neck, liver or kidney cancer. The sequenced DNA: TGTGCCAGCAGCCAGGGGGTTCAGGCATACAATGAGCAGTTCTTC. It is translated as CASSQGVQAYNEQFF.